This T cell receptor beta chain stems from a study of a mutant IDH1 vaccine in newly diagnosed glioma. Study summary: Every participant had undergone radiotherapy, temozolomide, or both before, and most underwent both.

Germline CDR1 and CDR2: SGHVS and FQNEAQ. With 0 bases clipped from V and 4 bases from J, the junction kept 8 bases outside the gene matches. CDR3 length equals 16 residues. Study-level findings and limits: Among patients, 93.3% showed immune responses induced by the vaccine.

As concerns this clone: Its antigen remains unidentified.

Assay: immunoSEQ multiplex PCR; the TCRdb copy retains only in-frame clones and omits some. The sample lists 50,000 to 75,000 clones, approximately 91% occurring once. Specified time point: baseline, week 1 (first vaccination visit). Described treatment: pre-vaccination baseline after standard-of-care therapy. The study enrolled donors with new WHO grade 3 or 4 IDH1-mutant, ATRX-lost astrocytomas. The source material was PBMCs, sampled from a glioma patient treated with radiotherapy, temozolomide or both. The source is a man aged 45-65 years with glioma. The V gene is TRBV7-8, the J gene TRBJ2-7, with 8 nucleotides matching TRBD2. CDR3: CASSLADSGVIYEQYF. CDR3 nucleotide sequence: TGTGCCAGCAGCTTAGCGGATAGCGGGGTCATTTACGAGCAGTACTTC.